A single sample is the source of the 29 T cell receptor beta chains below, sequenced in a study of cytomegalovirus exposure and HLA in healthy donors. PCR used 60 Vbeta primers and 13 Jbeta primers. TCRdb keeps only in-frame clones here, not all; method: immunoSEQ multiplex PCR. The sample contains 210,000 or so clones, about three quarters of which appear only once. What was sequenced was PBMCs. The receptors come from a woman aged 30 to 39 in good health and CMV-seropositive.

DNA of the CDR3: TGTGCCAGCAGCAAAAAAGTTCAGCGGAGCGAGCAGTACTTC. Protein product: CASSKKVQRSEQYF. This chain links TRBV21-1 with TRBJ2-7; TRBD2 is the table's D call, not checked against the DNA. TRBV21-1 is flagged as a pseudogene. This CDR3 is built from 14 residues.

V gene TRBV7-9 combines with J gene TRBJ1-2, with D perhaps matching TRBD1 (6 bases). CDR1 and CDR2 (germline): SEHNR, FQNEAQ (reference sequence). The CDR3 totals 14 residues. V was cut by 7 bases and J by 6 bases, with 18 bases left in between. The DNA of the CDR3 is TGTGCCAGCATCCGCTTAGGGGCAGGGGATGGCTACACCTTC. Translated, it gives CASIRLGAGDGYTF.

V usage is TRBV6-5 and J usage is TRBJ1-3, with D possibly TRBD1 on 5 matching bases. Germline V gene data show CDR1 as MNHEY and CDR2 as SVGAGI. The V end was cut by 8 bases, the J end by 7 bases, with 15 bases between. The CDR3 covers 13 residues. CDR3 nucleotides: TGTGCCAGCTCAATTACAGGCTTCAACACCATATATTTT. This codes for CASSITGFNTIYF.

V and J are TRBV15 and TRBJ2-3; a possible D gene is TRBD2 (5 bases). Trimming left V 0 bases short and J 8 bases short, with 12 bases between. The CDR3 extends over 14 amino acids. In germline, CDR1 is LNHNV, CDR2 YYDKDF (reference sequence). CDR3 in amino acids: CATSRDRGLGTQYF. The DNA for the CDR3 is TGTGCCACCAGCAGAGATCGCGGGTTGGGTACGCAGTATTTT.

The chain employs TRBV4-1 and TRBJ2-2, with unresolved D. This CDR3 has 16 residues. Trimming pared 1 base from V and 0 bases from J, leaving 9 bases between. The V gene's germline CDR1 is MGHRA and CDR2 YSYEKL. The CDR3 is CASSQVASPNTGELFF. The CDR3 nucleotides are TGCGCCAGCAGCCAAGTCGCGTCCCCGAACACCGGGGAGCTGTTTTTT.

V gene TRBV2 combines with J gene TRBJ2-7, with 7 bases matching TRBD1. Germline V lookup: CDR1 SNHLY, CDR2 FYNNEI. V lost 7 bases to trimming and J lost 6 bases; unmatched junction nucleotides: 6. The CDR3 is 12 residues long. The CDR3 sequence: CASKTGPSEQYF. CDR3 nucleotide sequence: TGTGCCAGCAAGACAGGGCCTTCCGAGCAGTACTTC.

The chain carries TRBV5-1 and TRBJ1-2, with 9 bases lining up with TRBD1. The CDR3 length is 13 residues. Germline V gene data show CDR1 as SGHRS and CDR2 as YFSETQ. The trim removed 0 bases at V and 8 bases at J, leaving 2 bases unmatched. The CDR3 DNA is TGCGCCAGCAGCTTGGGGGACAGGGACGGCTACACCTTC. This codes for CASSLGDRDGYTF.

This clone was seen just once. J is TRBJ1-2 and V is TRBV25-1; 7 bases map to TRBD1. The length of the CDR3 is 15 residues. The germline V gene encodes CDR1 MGHDK and CDR2 SYGVNS. With V trimmed by 1 base and J by 0 bases, 2 bases remained unmatched. CDR3 sequence (DNA): TGTGCCAGCAGTGAATGGGACAGCACTAACTATGGCTACACCTTC. This translates into CASSEWDSTNYGYTF.

On this clone: The same CDR3 can be traced to other DNA sequences in this sample. The chain carries TRBV5-1 and TRBJ2-3; 13 bases match TRBD2. The CDR3 is made up of 16 amino acids. CDR1 and CDR2 (germline): SGHRS, YFSETQ. V was clipped by 3 bases and J by 0 bases; unmatched bases: 1. In DNA, the CDR3 is TGCGCCAGCAGCTCGGGACTAGCGGGGAGCACAGATACGCAGTATTTT. It encodes CASSSGLAGSTDTQYF.

The rearrangement uses TRBV27 and TRBJ2-7; possible D gene TRBD2, 6 bases. V lost 10 bases and J 1 base, leaving 14 bases between the germline ends. Germline assignment: CDR1 MNHEY and CDR2 SMNVEV (reference sequence). The CDR3 loop spans 13 amino acids. The CDR3 DNA reads TGTGCCACGCGGGGCCCAGGGTCCTACGAGCAGTACTTC. It codes for CATRGPGSYEQYF.

The J gene is TRBJ1-2, the V gene TRBV28, with D tentatively TRBD1 (5 bases). V gave up 4 bases and J gave up 3 bases, with 15 bases separating them. The germline V gene has CDR1 MDHEN and CDR2 SYDVKM. This CDR3 has 15 residues. This CDR3 is CASSYRILGDYGYTF. CDR3 nucleotide sequence: TGTGCCAGCAGTTACAGGATATTGGGTGACTATGGCTACACCTTC.

The chain couples TRBV9 to TRBJ2-1; 13 bases fit TRBD2. The germline V gene encodes CDR1 SGDLS and CDR2 YYNGEE. With 4 bases clipped from V and 7 bases from J, the junction kept 5 bases outside the gene matches. This CDR3 is built from 15 residues. DNA of the CDR3: TGTGCCAGCAGCCCGCCGGGACTAGCGGGAAATGAGCAGTTCTTC. It is translated as CASSPPGLAGNEQFF.

This chain links TRBV28 with TRBJ1-1, with 11 bases lining up with TRBD1. This CDR3 has 15 amino acids. J was trimmed by 7 bases and V by 4 bases; bases with no gene match: 8. Germline V gene sequence: CDR1 MDHEN, CDR2 SYDVKM. Here the CDR3 reads CASSSPGTGGREAFF. The CDR3 DNA sequence: TGTGCCAGCAGTTCCCCCGGGACAGGGGGTCGTGAAGCTTTCTTT.

The rearrangement links TRBV28 to TRBJ2-2, with 8 bases lining up with TRBD2. CDR3 length: 16 residues. CDR1 MDHEN and CDR2 SYDVKM come from the germline V gene. After removal of 3 bases from V and 2 bases from J, the junction contained 5 bases not matched to a gene. The DNA for the CDR3 is TGTGCCAGCAGTTTCAACGGGAGGGGCAACACCGGGGAGCTGTTTTTT. Translating gives CASSFNGRGNTGELFF.

The table lists this clone with a count of one. The chain combines TRBV7-9 with TRBJ1-2, with 7 bases that match TRBD1. Looked up from germline, CDR1 is SEHNR and CDR2 is FQNEAQ (reference sequence). The J segment lost 1 base and the V segment lost 5 bases, leaving 10 bases of the junction unmatched. The CDR3 length is 16 residues. In DNA, the CDR3 is TGTGCCAGCAGCCGGGGACAGCCCTCCCTTAACTATGGCTACACCTTC. It encodes CASSRGQPSLNYGYTF. Full variable domain (outside the CDR3, taken from reference TRBV7-9 and TRBJ1-2): DTGVSQNPRHKITKRGQNVTFRCDPISEHNRLYWYRQTLGQGPEFLTYFQNEAQLEKSRLLSDRFSAERPKGSFSTLEIQRTEQGDSAMYLCASSRGQPSLNYGYTFGSGTRLTVV.

The chain links TRBV19 to TRBJ2-7; 8 nucleotides align to TRBD1. The CDR3 runs 14 residues. CDR1 and CDR2 (germline): LNHDA, SQIVND (reference sequence). The trim removed 3 bases at V and 2 bases at J, leaving 3 bases unmatched. The CDR3 DNA reads as TGTGCCAGTAGTATCGGGACAGGACCCTACGAGCAGTACTTC. This translates into CASSIGTGPYEQYF.

The genes are TRBV29-1 and TRBJ2-5; D gene ambiguous. The CDR3 covers 13 residues. The V and J ends lost 1 base and 5 bases respectively, with 11 bases between them. Germline V gene sequence: CDR1 SQVTM, CDR2 ANQGSEA. The CDR3 reads CSVEGPPGETQYF. The CDR3 DNA is TGCAGCGTTGAAGGCCCCCCCGGGGAGACCCAGTACTTC.

The chain is built from TRBV15 and TRBJ2-2, with D perhaps TRBD2 (6 bases). This CDR3 has 17 amino acids. Germline V CDR1 and CDR2: LNHNV, YYDKDF (reference sequence). V lost 0 bases to trimming and J lost 4 bases, with 15 bases between them. The CDR3 region is CATSRDQAGTSTGELFF. Here the CDR3 DNA reads TGTGCCACCAGCAGAGATCAAGCGGGCACTTCCACCGGGGAGCTGTTTTTT.

J is TRBJ2-5 and V is TRBV6-6; D ambiguous. Germline CDR1 MNHNY, CDR2 SVGAGI (reference sequence). V was shortened by 5 bases and J by 2 bases, with 3 bases between the two germline ends. The length of the CDR3 is 11 residues. This chain's CDR3 is CASSLQETQYF. The CDR3 nucleotides are TGTGCCAGCAGTCTACAAGAGACCCAGTACTTC.

V is TRBV7-9 and J is TRBJ2-7; TRBD1 agrees at 9 bases. V lost 5 bases to trimming and J lost 0 bases; unmatched junction nucleotides: 17. CDR3 length equals 19 residues. The germline V gene encodes CDR1 SEHNR and CDR2 FQNEAQ (reference sequence). The CDR3, as DNA: TGTGCCAGCAGCCGGATACCGGGACAGGGCACCGGTCGCTCCTACGAGCAGTACTTC. This gives the protein CASSRIPGQGTGRSYEQYF.

This clone was detected once. This chain joins TRBV30 and TRBJ2-7; the match to TRBD2 covers 11 bases. Germline loops: CDR1 GTSNPN, CDR2 SVGIG (reference sequence). Germline trimming cut 3 bases from V and 2 bases from J; bases unmatched to any gene: 6. CDR3 length: 15 amino acids. The CDR3 DNA sequence: TGTGCCTGGAGCCAAGGGACTAGCGGTACCTACGAGCAGTACTTC. It yields the protein CAWSQGTSGTYEQYF. Supplemented by reference TRBV30 and TRBJ2-7, the full variable domain reads SQTIHQWPATLVQPVGSPLSLECTVEGTSNPNLYWYRQAAGRGLQLLFYSVGIGQISSEVPQNLSASRPQDRQFILSSKKLLLSDSGFYLCAWSQGTSGTYEQYFGPGTRLTVT.

The CDR3 DNA reads as TGTGCCAGCAGTCCCAGGGTCACCTACGAGCAGTACTTC. Translation: CASSPRVTYEQYF. The V gene is TRBV2, the J gene TRBJ2-7, with D perhaps TRBD1 (5 bases). The germline CDR1 and CDR2 sequences are SNHLY and FYNNEI. The ends were cut back, 5 bases at V and 2 bases at J, with 10 bases in the middle. This CDR3 spans 13 amino acids.

The J gene is TRBJ1-1, the V gene TRBV7-2, with 8 bases identical to TRBD1. The CDR3 covers 15 residues. The germline gives CDR1 SGHTA, CDR2 FQGNSA. The junction had 9 bases not matched to a gene; V was cut back by 4 bases and J by 5 bases. The DNA of the CDR3 is TGTGCCAGCAGCTCTGGACAGGGCCCGAGGACTGAAGCTTTCTTT. Its translation: CASSSGQGPRTEAFF.

The chain employs TRBV5-4 and TRBJ2-1, with 9 positions matching TRBD2. The CDR3 runs 16 residues. Germline lookup yields CDR1 SGHNT and CDR2 YYREEE (reference sequence). J lost 6 bases, V lost 4 bases, and 11 bases had no gene match. For the CDR3, the DNA is TGTGCCAGCAGCAGGATAGCGGGGGCCCCTTTCAATGAGCAGTTCTTC. Protein sequence: CASSRIAGAPFNEQFF.

The V gene is TRBV7-9, the J gene TRBJ1-4; 8 nucleotides agree with TRBD1. The CDR3 loop spans 17 amino acids. Per the germline V gene, CDR1 is SEHNR and CDR2 is FQNEAQ (reference sequence). Trimming took 4 bases from V and 5 from J; bases not matched to a gene: 12. This CDR3 reads CASSYRDQGAWNEKLFF. The CDR3, as DNA: TGTGCCAGCAGCTATAGAGACCAGGGGGCTTGGAATGAAAAACTGTTTTTT.

This rearrangement joins TRBV28 to TRBJ1-1, with unresolved D. Trimming removed 2 bases from V and 6 bases from J, with 13 bases in between. This CDR3 is built from 14 residues. Germline V gene data show CDR1 as MDHEN and CDR2 as SYDVKM. The CDR3 DNA follows: TGTGCCAGCAGTTTAGCGTTACGGGGTCCTGAAGCTTTCTTT. Its translation is CASSLALRGPEAFF.

This clone was counted only a few times. This sequence joins TRBV28 and TRBJ2-1; possibly TRBD1 for D (5 bases). Germline V gives CDR1 MDHEN, CDR2 SYDVKM. CDR3 size: 15 residues. V dropped 6 bases and J dropped 0 bases, with 12 bases sitting between them. CDR3: CASRDSHGSYNEQFF. The DNA for the CDR3 is TGTGCCAGCAGAGACAGTCACGGCTCCTACAATGAGCAGTTCTTC. Supplemented by reference TRBV28 and TRBJ2-1, the full variable domain reads DVKVTQSSRYLVKRTGEKVFLECVQDMDHENMFWYRQDPGLGLRLIYFSYDVKMKEKGDIPEGYSVSREKKERFSLILESASTNQTSMYLCASRDSHGSYNEQFFGPGTRLTVL.

J is TRBJ1-3 and V is TRBV19; D is unresolved. There are 14 residues in the CDR3. Per the germline V gene, CDR1 is LNHDA and CDR2 is SQIVND (reference sequence). Trimming cost V 6 bases and J 0 bases, with 9 bases left between them. The CDR3 protein is CASRSSHSGNTIYF. CDR3 DNA: TGTGCCAGTAGGTCGTCACACTCTGGAAACACCATATATTTT.

This clone was seen a handful of times. V usage is TRBV5-1 and J usage is TRBJ1-4; D gene uncertain. V dropped 0 bases and J dropped 4 bases, with 10 bases sitting between them. The CDR3 loop spans 15 amino acids. Germline V lookup: CDR1 SGHRS, CDR2 YFSETQ. CDR3 protein: CASSLAGSDNEKLFF. CDR3 nucleotide sequence: TGCGCCAGCAGCTTGGCCGGTTCCGATAATGAAAAACTGTTTTTT.